This passage covers 20 T cell receptor beta chains from one sample sequenced in a study of T cells in Graves' hyperthyroidism and ophthalmopathy. The TCR beta CDR3 regions underwent amplification using RNA transcripts as the source. First-round RT-PCR with HTBI primers amplified the TCR CDR3 region. One entry per CDR3 protein, called by TCRdb with MiXCR from the multiplex PCR reads. The sample shows around 490,000 distinct CDR3 sequences, around 20% of them seen only once. The sample comprised blood. Every receptor here comes from a man in his forties with Graves' ophthalmopathy.

The genes are TRBV11-2 and TRBJ2-2; possible D gene TRBD1, 6 bases. The CDR3 is 16 amino acids. V was pared by 4 bases and J by 5 bases, with 17 bases between. Germline CDR1 reads SGHAT; CDR2 reads FQNNGV. The CDR3 bases are TGTGCCAGCAGCTCGTTCCTGGGGGCAGGGACCGGGGAGCTGTTTTTT. Amino acid sequence: CASSSFLGAGTGELFF.

Regarding this clonotype: This may be a read error, as it is one base from a much larger clone. This chain connects TRBV28 to TRBJ2-7; D gene uncertain. The V gene's germline CDR1 is MDHEN and CDR2 SYDVKM. The CDR3 covers 14 residues. Trimming cost V 3 bases and J 2 bases, with 11 bases left between them. The DNA of the CDR3 is TGTGCCAGCAGTTTTGGCGGTGCTCCCTACGAGCAGTACTTC. It codes for CASSFGGAPYEQYF.

This clonotype was seen only a few times. The chain joins TRBV7-9 to TRBJ2-1; D may correspond to TRBD1 or TRBD2 (7 bases each). Germline assignment: CDR1 SEHNR and CDR2 FQNEAQ (reference sequence). Trimming cost V 7 bases and J 10 bases, with 20 bases left between them. This CDR3 contains 14 residues. CDR3 in amino acids: CASTETGRVNEQFF. CDR3 nucleotide sequence: TGTGCCAGCACCGAGACAGGGAGGGTGAACGAGCAGTTCTTC.

Many counts were recorded for this clonotype. Written as DNA, the CDR3 is TGTGCCAGCGGGGGGACAGCATCCTACGAGCAGTACTTC. Its protein is CASGGTASYEQYF. This sequence joins TRBV28 and TRBJ2-7, with a weak D call TRBD1 (7 bases). Per germline, CDR1 MDHEN and CDR2 SYDVKM. The germline V and J ends were trimmed by 8 bases and 1 base, with 12 bases remaining between them. The CDR3 extends over 13 amino acids. Filled out from reference TRBV28 and TRBJ2-7, the complete variable domain reads DVKVTQSSRYLVKRTGEKVFLECVQDMDHENMFWYRQDPGLGLRLIYFSYDVKMKEKGDIPEGYSVSREKKERFSLILESASTNQTSMYLCASGGTASYEQYFGPGTRLTVT.

The V gene is TRBV6-2 or TRBV6-3, the J gene TRBJ1-5; no definite D call. Germline V gene data show CDR1 as MNHEY and CDR2 as SVGEGT. Trimming pared 6 bases from V and 4 bases from J, leaving 16 bases between. CDR3 length: 15 residues. The CDR3 DNA is TGTGCCAGCAGCCTGATGCGGGAAGGTAATCAGCCCCAGCATTTT. Encoded protein: CASSLMREGNQPQHF.

Only a few counts were recorded for this clonotype. A read error may explain this, as a much larger clone is one base away. The rearrangement joins TRBV18 to TRBJ1-1; D is unclear. Trimming removed 4 bases at V and 1 base at J, with 10 bases between. The CDR3 extends over 14 amino acids. Per germline, CDR1 KGHSH and CDR2 LQKENI. CDR3 in amino acids: CASSLSRENTEAFF. For the CDR3, the DNA is TGTGCCAGCTCACTATCGAGGGAGAACACTGAAGCTTTCTTT.

This clonotype was seen just once. The chain joins TRBV29-1 to TRBJ1-1, with 9 bases that match TRBD1. CDR1 is SQVTM, CDR2 ANQGSEA, per germline. The CDR3 covers 13 residues. V shed 7 bases, J shed 3 bases, and the junction held 6 bases outside the gene matches. CDR3 protein: CSGKRQGDTEAFF. The CDR3 DNA sequence: TGCAGCGGTAAAAGACAGGGGGACACTGAAGCTTTCTTT.

This clonotype has at least ten counts. V usage is TRBV29-1 and J usage is TRBJ2-3, with D hard to call. V shed 1 base and J shed 5 bases, with 4 bases lying between them. Germline V CDR1 and CDR2: SQVTM, ANQGSEA. CDR3 size: 11 residues. This chain's CDR3 is CSVEARDTQYF. The CDR3 DNA follows: TGCAGCGTTGAAGCGCGAGATACGCAGTATTTT.

This clonotype showed up just a few times. For the CDR3, the DNA is TGTGCCAGCAGCTTAGCCGGACTTATGAACACTGAAGCTTTCTTT. Amino acid sequence: CASSLAGLMNTEAFF. The rearrangement links TRBV7-9 to TRBJ1-1; D unresolved. This CDR3 is 15 amino acids long. The germline V gene has CDR1 SEHNR and CDR2 FQNEAQ (reference sequence). V was clipped by 0 bases and J by 0 bases, with 8 bases between them.

This chain links TRBV5-8 with TRBJ2-1, with 7 bases matching TRBD1. CDR3 length equals 14 residues. The J segment lost 6 bases and the V segment lost 6 bases, leaving 9 bases of the junction unmatched. CDR1 SGHTS and CDR2 YDEGEE come from the germline V gene. The CDR3: CASISPGQFNEQFF. For the CDR3, the DNA is TGTGCCAGCATTTCACCGGGACAGTTCAATGAGCAGTTCTTC. The entire variable domain, with the rest obtained from reference TRBV5-8 and TRBJ2-1, is as follows: EAGVTQSPTHLIKTRGQQATLRCSPISGHTSVYWYQQALGLGLQFLLWYDEGEERNRGNFPPRFSGRQFPNYSSELNVNALELEDSALYLCASISPGQFNEQFFGPGTRLTVL.

This clonotype was seen at least ten times. This sequence joins TRBV18 and TRBJ2-1; 8 positions match TRBD1. V lost 5 bases, J lost 2 bases, and 5 bases stayed unmatched. The length of the CDR3 is 15 residues. Per the germline V gene, CDR1 is KGHSH and CDR2 is LQKENI. CDR3: CASSTRQGTYNEQFF. In nucleotides, the CDR3 is TGTGCCAGCTCAACTCGACAGGGGACCTACAATGAGCAGTTCTTC.

This clonotype has just a few counts. This rearrangement joins TRBV7-9 to TRBJ1-2; 12 bases agree with TRBD1. There are 17 residues in the CDR3. V lost 6 bases to trimming and J lost 7 bases; unmatched junction nucleotides: 15. CDR1 is SEHNR, CDR2 FQNEAQ, per germline (reference sequence). The CDR3 DNA follows: TGTGCCAGCAGGGAAATATCCGGGACAGGGGGCTCTGTTGGCTACACCTTC. This translates into CASREISGTGGSVGYTF.

This clonotype was picked up a small number of times. The chain joins TRBV27 to TRBJ2-5; either TRBD1 or TRBD2 may supply D (5 bases each). The CDR3 consists of 16 residues. The germline gives CDR1 MNHEY, CDR2 SMNVEV (reference sequence). The V gene lost 5 bases and the J gene lost 5 bases, with 21 bases spanning the gap. The CDR3 reads CASSLIRGVGRETQYF. The CDR3 DNA reads TGTGCCAGCAGTCTTATAAGAGGGGTGGGTAGGGAGACCCAGTACTTC.

This clonotype has a handful of counts. The chain joins TRBV5-1 to TRBJ2-7; no clear D gene. Germline V gene sequence: CDR1 SGHRS, CDR2 YFSETQ. V lost 4 bases, J lost 2 bases, and 19 bases lay in between. The CDR3 has 16 residues. The CDR3 DNA is TGCGCCAGCAGCCTCCAAAGGGCGGACCTTCCCTACGAGCAGTACTTC. This sequence encodes CASSLQRADLPYEQYF.

This clonotype appeared a single time. This rearrangement joins TRBV20-1 to TRBJ1-2; D is perhaps TRBD1 (5 bases). Germline CDR1 is DFQATT and CDR2 is SNEGSKA (reference sequence). Trimming pared 0 bases from V and 0 bases from J, leaving 20 bases between. The length of the CDR3 is 18 residues. As DNA, the CDR3 is TGCAGTGCTAGAGATCTAGAGAGTCGACAGCGAGCTAACTATGGCTACACCTTC. Translation gives CSARDLESRQRANYGYTF.

This clonotype was picked up many times. The gene calls are TRBV5-1 and TRBJ1-1, with no clear D. V shed 4 bases and J shed 1 base, with 14 bases lying between them. This CDR3 comprises 15 residues. Germline V CDR1 and CDR2: SGHRS, YFSETQ. This chain's CDR3 is CASSPLSGPNTEAFF. CDR3 DNA sequence: TGCGCCAGCAGCCCCCTGTCAGGCCCGAACACTGAAGCTTTCTTT.

Regarding this clonotype: The germline gene is not matched at one end of the junction; a read error may be the cause. The chain employs TRBV4-1 and TRBJ2-1; 7 positions agree with TRBD2. The CDR3 contains 13 residues. CDR1 MGHRA and CDR2 YSYEKL come from the germline V gene. The CDR3 loop is CASRGRERDEQSF. Written as DNA, the CDR3 is TGCGCCAGCAGGGGGCGGGAGAGGGATGAGCAGTCCTTC.

The chain uses TRBV14 and TRBJ1-2; tentatively, D is TRBD1 (6 bases). Germline V gene sequence: CDR1 SGHDN, CDR2 FVKESK. The CDR3 is made up of 14 amino acids. The V end was cut by 5 bases, the J end by 7 bases, with 17 bases between. The CDR3 DNA reads as TGTGCCAGCAGCTATGGACAGTATTCAGGTGGCTACACCTTC. Its translation: CASSYGQYSGGYTF.

The chain combines TRBV20-1 with TRBJ2-7; 7 bases match TRBD2. With V trimmed by 1 base and J by 3 bases, 6 bases remained unmatched. This CDR3 is 14 amino acids long. Per germline, CDR1 DFQATT and CDR2 SNEGSKA (reference sequence). The CDR3 loop is CSARGRSGVYEQYF. The CDR3 DNA follows: TGCAGTGCTAGAGGTAGGAGCGGGGTCTACGAGCAGTACTTC.

This clonotype was counted once. The DNA of the CDR3 is TGTGCCAGCAGCCCACCCAGGGGGGCCCGCCGTTACGAGCAGTACTTC. Protein: CASSPPRGARRYEQYF. The V gene is TRBV7-9, the J gene TRBJ2-7; D perhaps matches TRBD1 (7 bases). There are 16 residues in the CDR3. V was shortened by 5 bases and J by 4 bases, with 21 bases between the two germline ends. Germline V lookup: CDR1 SEHNR, CDR2 FQNEAQ (reference sequence). Together with reference TRBV7-9 and TRBJ2-7, the CDR3 gives the full variable domain: DTGVSQNPRHKITKRGQNVTFRCDPISEHNRLYWYRQTLGQGPEFLTYFQNEAQLEKSRLLSDRFSAERPKGSFSTLEIQRTEQGDSAMYLCASSPPRGARRYEQYFGPGTRLTVT.